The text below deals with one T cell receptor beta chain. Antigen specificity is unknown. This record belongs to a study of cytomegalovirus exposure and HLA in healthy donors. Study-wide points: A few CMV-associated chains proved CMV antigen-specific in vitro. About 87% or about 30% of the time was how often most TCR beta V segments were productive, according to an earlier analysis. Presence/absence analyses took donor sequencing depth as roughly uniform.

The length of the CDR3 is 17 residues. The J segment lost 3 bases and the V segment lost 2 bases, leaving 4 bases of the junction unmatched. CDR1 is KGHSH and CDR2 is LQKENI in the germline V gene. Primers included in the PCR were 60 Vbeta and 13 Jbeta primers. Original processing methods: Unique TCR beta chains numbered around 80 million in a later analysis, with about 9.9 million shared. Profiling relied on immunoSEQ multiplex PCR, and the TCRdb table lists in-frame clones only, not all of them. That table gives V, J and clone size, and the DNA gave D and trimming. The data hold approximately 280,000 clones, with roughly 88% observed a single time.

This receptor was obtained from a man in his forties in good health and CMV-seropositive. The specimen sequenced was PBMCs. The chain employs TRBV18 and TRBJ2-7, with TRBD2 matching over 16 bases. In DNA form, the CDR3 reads TGTGCCAGCTCACCAGGGACTAGCGGGAGGGCCAGCTACGAGCAGTACTTC. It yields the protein CASSPGTSGRASYEQYF.